These 11 T cell receptor beta chains came from one sample sequenced in a study of T cells in narcolepsy. TCRdb's copy holds only in-frame clones and misses some; the assay was immunoSEQ multiplex PCR. The sample lists some 37,000 clones, approximately 85% occurring once. Specimen: CD45RA- memory CD4+ T cells from PBMCs. The source is a human donor with narcolepsy.

This clone was recorded once. The chain combines TRBV9 with TRBJ2-2, with 8 bases lining up with TRBD2. CDR3 length equals 16 residues. V lost 1 base to trimming and J lost 1 base; unmatched junction nucleotides: 3. The germline CDR1 and CDR2 sequences are SGDLS and YYNGEE. The CDR3 DNA follows: TGTGCCAGCAGCGTACGGGGGGGCTGGAACACCGGGGAGCTGTTTTTT. This codes for CASSVRGGWNTGELFF. The full variable domain, in which reference TRBV9 and TRBJ2-2 provide the parts outside the CDR3, is DSGVTQTPKHLITATGQRVTLRCSPRSGDLSVYWYQQSLDQGLQFLIQYYNGEERAKGNILERFSAQQFPDLHSELNLSSLELGDSALYFCASSVRGGWNTGELFFGEGSRLTVL.

CDR3 loop: CASSQNGGAGEQFF. The CDR3 bases are TGCGCCAGCAGCCAAAACGGGGGGGCGGGTGAGCAGTTCTTC. The chain joins TRBV4-3 to TRBJ2-1; 8 nucleotides match TRBD2. CDR1 LGHNA and CDR2 YSLEER come from the germline V gene. The CDR3 sequence is 14 residues long. The V and J ends lost 2 bases and 9 bases, in that order; junction bases with no gene match: 6.

The chain is built from TRBV19 and TRBJ1-1, with 8 bases fitting TRBD1. V lost 4 bases to trimming and J lost 1 base; unmatched junction nucleotides: 2. Germline CDR1 and CDR2: LNHDA and SQIVND (reference sequence). This CDR3 comprises 14 residues. CDR3 DNA: TGTGCCAGTAGTACCGGGACAGGGAACACTGAAGCTTTCTTT. Translating it yields CASSTGTGNTEAFF.

The CDR3 coding sequence is TGTGCCAGCAGCTTAGACCCGGGACAGGGGGGCGCTGAAGCTTTCTTT. Protein sequence: CASSLDPGQGGAEAFF. The V gene is TRBV11-1, the J gene TRBJ1-1; 11 nucleotides align to TRBD1. Per the germline V gene, CDR1 is SGHAT and CDR2 is FQDESV (reference sequence). Trimming at V came to 1 base and at J to 6 bases, leaving 7 bases not matched to a gene. The CDR3 extends over 16 amino acids.

This clone showed up just a few times. CDR3 bases: TGCGCCAGCAGGTCCCAGGGGGCGAGAGAGACCCAGTACTTC. Protein product: CASRSQGARETQYF. The chain links TRBV5-1 to TRBJ2-5; 8 nucleotides align to TRBD1. Germline V gene sequence: CDR1 SGHRS, CDR2 YFSETQ. This CDR3 is 14 amino acids long. V shed 5 bases, J shed 4 bases, and the junction held 7 bases outside the gene matches.

The V gene is TRBV5-4, the J gene TRBJ2-7; D is perhaps TRBD1 (6 bases). Trimming pared 4 bases from V and 4 bases from J, leaving 15 bases between. The CDR3 runs to 14 residues. CDR1 and CDR2 from the germline V gene are SGHNT and YYREEE (reference sequence). CDR3 nucleotide sequence: TGTGCCAGCAGCCAGGGGTTAAGAAGTTACGAGCAGTACTTC. Encoded protein: CASSQGLRSYEQYF. Together with reference TRBV5-4 and TRBJ2-7, the CDR3 gives the full variable domain: ETGVTQSPTHLIKTRGQQVTLRCSSQSGHNTVSWYQQALGQGPQFIFQYYREEENGRGNFPPRFSGLQFPNYSSELNVNALELDDSALYLCASSQGLRSYEQYFGPGTRLTVT.

This chain connects TRBV28 to TRBJ2-7, with D perhaps TRBD1 (6 bases). V was pared by 7 bases and J by 4 bases, with 11 bases between. This CDR3 comprises 12 residues. Germline V CDR1 and CDR2: MDHEN, SYDVKM. The CDR3 nucleotides read TGTGCCAGCAATGGGGGCCCATACGAGCAGTACTTC. Its protein is CASNGGPYEQYF.

The V and J genes are TRBV7-2 and TRBJ1-1, with D perhaps TRBD1 (5 bases). Germline lookup yields CDR1 SGHTA and CDR2 FQGNSA. Trimming pared 3 bases from V and 11 bases from J, leaving 13 bases between. The CDR3 spans 12 residues. The DNA of the CDR3 is TGTGCCAGCAGCTTTACGGGACGTAGGGCTTTCTTT. Protein sequence: CASSFTGRRAFF.

The chain combines TRBV6-5 with TRBJ2-5, with TRBD1 matching 8 bases. J gave up 5 bases and V 5 bases, and 4 bases lay outside the gene matches. The CDR3 consists of 13 residues. Germline values: CDR1 MNHEY, CDR2 SVGAGI. The CDR3: CASSRDRGETQYF. The CDR3 region has the DNA TGTGCCAGCAGTCGTGACAGGGGTGAGACCCAGTACTTC.

The chain uses TRBV27 and TRBJ1-2; D ambiguous. Germline V gives CDR1 MNHEY, CDR2 SMNVEV (reference sequence). V was clipped by 7 bases and J by 6 bases, with 15 bases between them. The CDR3 consists of 13 residues. This CDR3 is CASTQLGRNGYTF. CDR3 coding DNA: TGTGCCAGCACCCAACTCGGGAGGAATGGCTACACCTTC.

This chain links TRBV5-1 with TRBJ2-1; D may match TRBD1 or TRBD2 (5 bases each). CDR3 length: 14 amino acids. Looked up from germline, CDR1 is SGHRS and CDR2 is YFSETQ. Trimming cost V 3 bases and J 2 bases, with 9 bases left between them. In DNA form, the CDR3 reads TGCGCCAGCAGCTCGAGGGGTACCTACAATGAGCAGTTCTTC. This encodes CASSSRGTYNEQFF.